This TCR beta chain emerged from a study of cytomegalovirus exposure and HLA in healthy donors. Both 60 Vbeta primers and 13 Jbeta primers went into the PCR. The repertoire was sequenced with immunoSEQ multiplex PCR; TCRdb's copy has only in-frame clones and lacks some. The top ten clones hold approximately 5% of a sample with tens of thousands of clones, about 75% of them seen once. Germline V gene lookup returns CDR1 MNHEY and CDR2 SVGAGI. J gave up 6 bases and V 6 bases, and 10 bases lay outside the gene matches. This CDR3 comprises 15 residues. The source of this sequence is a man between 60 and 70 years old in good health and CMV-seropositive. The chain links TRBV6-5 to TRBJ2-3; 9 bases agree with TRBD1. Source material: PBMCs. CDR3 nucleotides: TGTGCCAGCAGACCGGGACAGGGAATAGGGGATACGCAGTATTTT. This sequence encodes CASRPGQGIGDTQYF.